This T cell receptor beta chain was observed in a study of breast tumors, draining lymph nodes, adjacent tissues. Breast cancer patients provided tissue from their axillary draining lymph nodes. A single record per CDR3 protein comes from TCRdb applying MiXCR to the multiplex PCR reads. Here the sample spans approximately 150,000 distinct CDR3 sequences, 30% to 40% being singletons. Notes on the study in general: The data were judged consistent with most tumor T cells coming from lymph node and expanding in tumor. Compared with basal-like, luminal-like tumors shared significantly more repertoire with nontumor tissue.

This clonotype was observed at least ten times. As yet, its antigen is unknown. V was cut by 1 base and J by 4 bases, with 14 bases left in between. The germline V gene has CDR1 DFQATT and CDR2 SNEGSKA (reference sequence). This CDR3 spans 15 amino acids. The source of this sequence is a female donor with breast cancer. Some clones in this sample may be carry-over from other donors' samples. Source material: axillary lymph node tissue. This rearrangement joins TRBV20-1 to TRBJ1-5, with TRBD1 as a possible D gene (6 bases). The CDR3 coding sequence is TGCAGTGCTAGAGTACGCAGGGGCCAAAATCAGCCCCAGCATTTT. Its translation is CSARVRRGQNQPQHF.